Shown below are 15 T cell receptor beta chains from a single sample sequenced in a study of siplizumab effects on memory and regulatory T cells. Sequencing used immunoSEQ multiplex PCR; TCRdb keeps in-frame clones, though not all of them. The sample holds 60,000 or so clones, 85% to 95% seen once. The sample was CD8+ T cells sorted from blood. The source of these receptors is a human donor in good health.

The chain has TRBV4-1 and TRBJ1-2; D ambiguous. V was pared by 3 bases and J by 1 base, with 15 bases between. Germline CDR1 is MGHRA and CDR2 is YSYEKL. The CDR3 is made up of 16 amino acids. Here the CDR3 reads CASSQLYSPLNYGYTF. CDR3 bases: TGCGCCAGCAGCCAGTTATACAGCCCCCTTAACTATGGCTACACCTTC.

V gene TRBV27 combines with J gene TRBJ2-1; TRBD1 aligns across 9 bases. This CDR3 contains 14 residues. The J segment lost 7 bases and the V segment lost 8 bases, leaving 9 bases of the junction unmatched. Looked up from germline, CDR1 is MNHEY and CDR2 is SMNVEV (reference sequence). This chain's CDR3 is CASAAGTGRNEQFF. CDR3 nucleotides: TGTGCCAGCGCAGCCGGGACAGGGAGGAATGAGCAGTTCTTC.

This clone was detected only once. The V and J genes are TRBV4-1 and TRBJ2-7, with 7 positions matching TRBD1. The CDR3 loop spans 14 amino acids. V lost 2 bases, J lost 3 bases, and 4 bases stayed unmatched. Per the germline V gene, CDR1 is MGHRA and CDR2 is YSYEKL. The CDR3 sequence is CASSQRDRLYEQYF. In DNA, the CDR3 is TGCGCCAGCAGCCAAAGGGACAGACTCTACGAGCAGTACTTC.

The CDR3 DNA sequence: TGTGCCAGCGTGGGGGATCGGGGGGTATGCGAGCAGTACTTC. Amino acids: CASVGDRGVCEQYF. V gene TRBV21-1 combines with J gene TRBJ2-7; TRBD2, the D gene given by the table, was not confirmed from the DNA. TRBV21-1 is a documented pseudogene. The CDR3 contains 14 residues.

The chain recombines TRBV5-1 with TRBJ2-7; 7 bases align to TRBD2. After removal of 0 bases from V and 2 bases from J, the junction contained 5 bases not matched to a gene. Germline CDR1 reads SGHRS; CDR2 reads YFSETQ. The CDR3 spans 15 residues. This chain's CDR3 is CASSLGEGRPYEQYF. The CDR3 bases are TGCGCCAGCAGCTTGGGGGAGGGACGACCCTACGAGCAGTACTTC.

The chain links TRBV30 to TRBJ2-5; D gene uncertain. Germline V CDR1 and CDR2: GTSNPN, SVGIG (reference sequence). The CDR3 spans 11 residues. Trimming removed 5 bases at V and 3 bases at J, with 7 bases between. CDR3 region: CAWAGEETQYF. For the CDR3, the DNA is TGTGCCTGGGCAGGAGAAGAGACCCAGTACTTC.

This chain uses TRBV9 with TRBJ2-1; D possibly uses TRBD1 or TRBD2 (5 bases each). Germline V CDR1 and CDR2: SGDLS, YYNGEE. The CDR3 is 15 residues long. Trimming pared 3 bases from V and 5 bases from J, leaving 15 bases between. The CDR3 sequence: CASSGGSDTNNEQFF. The CDR3 nucleotides read TGTGCCAGCAGCGGGGGGTCGGACACTAACAATGAGCAGTTCTTC.

The genes are TRBV5-8 and TRBJ1-2; TRBD1 aligns across 7 bases. V trimming: 4 bases; J trimming: 8 bases; junction bases outside the gene matches: 17. This CDR3 is 16 amino acids long. Germline CDR1 and CDR2: SGHTS and YDEGEE. Here the CDR3 reads CASSPGQPPTIGGYTF. The CDR3, as DNA: TGTGCCAGCAGCCCGGGACAGCCACCAACGATTGGAGGCTACACCTTC.

This clone was observed once. The chain has TRBV4-2 and TRBJ1-1, with D maybe TRBD1 (5 bases). CDR1 and CDR2 from the germline V gene are LGHNA and YNFKEQ. The V end lost 2 bases, the J end lost 0 bases, and 16 bases lay between the germline ends. The CDR3 spans 17 residues. The CDR3 coding sequence is TGTGCCAGCAGCCAATTGAAGGACACCATATTGAACACTGAAGCTTTCTTT. Translated, it gives CASSQLKDTILNTEAFF.

The rearrangement joins TRBV11-2 to TRBJ2-1, with 8 bases fitting TRBD2. The CDR3 consists of 16 residues. Trimming cost V 4 bases and J 4 bases; bases outside gene matches: 9. Germline V CDR1 and CDR2: SGHAT, FQNNGV. CDR3 DNA: TGTGCCAGCAGCTCATGGGGTAGCGGGGATTACAATGAGCAGTTCTTC. Protein sequence: CASSSWGSGDYNEQFF.

This chain joins TRBV13 and TRBJ2-5; D call uncertain. The CDR3 length is 13 residues. The V gene's germline CDR1 is PRHDT and CDR2 FYEKMQ (reference sequence). V was cut by 6 bases and J by 5 bases, with 13 bases left in between. The CDR3 region is CASSFGLKETQYF. DNA of the CDR3: TGTGCCAGCAGTTTTGGGTTAAAGGAGACCCAGTACTTC. The full variable domain, rest sourced from reference TRBV13 and TRBJ2-5, is AAGVIQSPRHLIKEKRETATLKCYPIPRHDTVYWYQQGPGQDPQFLISFYEKMQSDKGSIPDRFSAQQFSDYHSELNMSSLELGDSALYFCASSFGLKETQYFGPGTRLLVL.

The rearrangement links TRBV10-3 to TRBJ2-1; D gene ambiguous. This CDR3 comprises 15 residues. CDR1 is ENHRY and CDR2 is SYGVKD in the germline V gene. The V end was cut by 0 bases, the J end by 8 bases, with 14 bases between. Written as DNA, the CDR3 is TGTGCCATCAGTGAGTCCGTCGACGTATCCGATGAGCAGTTCTTC. Translation gives CAISESVDVSDEQFF.

The CDR3 reads CASSTQQGKETQYF. CDR3 nucleotides: TGTGCCAGCAGCACACAACAGGGAAAAGAGACCCAGTACTTC. The chain has TRBV28 and TRBJ2-5; the D gene is possibly TRBD1 (6 bases). The V end was cut by 6 bases, the J end by 3 bases, with 14 bases between. CDR1 and CDR2 from the germline V gene are MDHEN and SYDVKM. This CDR3 has 14 amino acids.

The genes are TRBV9 and TRBJ1-3; the D gene is possibly TRBD1 (6 bases). The V and J ends lost 3 bases and 4 bases respectively, with 14 bases between them. The CDR3 has 15 amino acids. Germline CDR1 is SGDLS and CDR2 is YYNGEE. The CDR3 reads CASSEPPGQGNTIYF. The CDR3 DNA reads TGTGCCAGCAGCGAACCCCCGGGACAAGGAAACACCATATATTTT.

The J gene is TRBJ2-7, the V gene TRBV19; 10 positions agree with TRBD2. Germline CDR1 LNHDA, CDR2 SQIVND (reference sequence). This CDR3 spans 15 amino acids. J gave up 3 bases and V 3 bases, and 5 bases lay outside the gene matches. The chain's CDR3 is CASSIYLAGVYEQYF. The CDR3 coding sequence is TGTGCCAGTAGTATTTACCTAGCGGGAGTCTACGAGCAGTACTTC.